One and the same sample provided the 8 T cell receptor beta chains below, sequenced in a study of T cell responses to AZD1222 COVID-19 vaccine. The method was immunoSEQ multiplex PCR; TCRdb's version includes in-frame clones alone and lacks a portion of them. The sample contains 100,000 to 150,000 clones, about 88% of which appear only once. The specimen comprised peripheral blood, sampled on day 0 of AZD1222 vaccination. These receptors were taken from an adult in good health.

V usage is TRBV28 and J usage is TRBJ2-5; D gene ambiguous. Trimming left V 8 bases short and J 1 base short, with 14 bases between. The CDR3 covers 14 residues. Germline CDR1 and CDR2: MDHEN and SYDVKM. For the CDR3, the DNA is TGTGCCAGCGGAGAGGACCTCGCCCAAGAGACCCAGTACTTC. Its translation is CASGEDLAQETQYF.

The rearrangement joins TRBV7-8 to TRBJ2-7, with 8 bases aligning to TRBD2. There are 13 residues in the CDR3. The J segment lost 2 bases and the V segment lost 5 bases, leaving 2 bases of the junction unmatched. Per the germline V gene, CDR1 is SGHVS and CDR2 is FQNEAQ. CDR3 nucleotides: TGTGCCAGCAGCGGACTAGCTACCTACGAGCAGTACTTC. Residues: CASSGLATYEQYF.

This sequence joins TRBV28 and TRBJ2-7; TRBD2 aligns across 9 bases. With V trimmed by 3 bases and J by 5 bases, 14 bases remained unmatched. Germline CDR1 reads MDHEN; CDR2 reads SYDVKM. CDR3 length equals 17 residues. CDR3 DNA sequence: TGTGCCAGCAGTTTGGGGGGCCATAAAGCGGGAGGTCACGAGCAGTACTTC. It specifies CASSLGGHKAGGHEQYF. Full variable domain (remainder filled in from reference TRBV28 and TRBJ2-7): DVKVTQSSRYLVKRTGEKVFLECVQDMDHENMFWYRQDPGLGLRLIYFSYDVKMKEKGDIPEGYSVSREKKERFSLILESASTNQTSMYLCASSLGGHKAGGHEQYFGPGTRLTVT.

This chain connects TRBV28 to TRBJ2-7, with TRBD1 matching over 7 bases. The CDR3 contains 15 residues. Germline values: CDR1 MDHEN, CDR2 SYDVKM. V shed 0 bases and J 2 bases; nucleotides not matched to a gene: 4. The CDR3 DNA sequence: TGTGCCAGCAGTTTATGGGACAGGCCCCCCTACGAGCAGTACTTC. As protein: CASSLWDRPPYEQYF.

The rearrangement joins TRBV2 to TRBJ1-6, with a weak D call TRBD1 (5 bases). Germline V gives CDR1 SNHLY, CDR2 FYNNEI. Trimming pared 7 bases from V and 7 bases from J, leaving 14 bases between. This CDR3 spans 14 amino acids. CDR3 in amino acids: CASTRDRKNSPLHF. DNA of the CDR3: TGTGCCAGCACCAGGGACCGGAAGAATTCACCCCTCCACTTT.

The genes are TRBV5-1 and TRBJ2-2, with D perhaps matching TRBD1 or TRBD2 (5 bases each). Germline V lookup: CDR1 SGHRS, CDR2 YFSETQ. The V gene lost 2 bases and the J gene lost 6 bases, with 8 bases spanning the gap. This CDR3 is 13 amino acids long. Written as DNA, the CDR3 is TGCGCCAGCAGCTTTGGGGGACCCGGGGAGCTGTTTTTT. It is translated as CASSFGGPGELFF.

The chain recombines TRBV25-1 with TRBJ1-1; tentative D call: TRBD1 (5 bases). Germline CDR1 and CDR2: MGHDK and SYGVNS. V was clipped by 2 bases and J by 7 bases, with 11 bases between them. The CDR3 is 13 amino acids. CDR3 amino acids: CASSESLQGEAFF. In DNA, the CDR3 is TGTGCCAGCAGTGAAAGCCTCCAGGGTGAAGCTTTCTTT.

This chain connects TRBV3-1 (or the pseudogene TRBV3-2) to TRBJ1-4, with D unclear. V gave up 2 bases and J gave up 0 bases, with 10 bases separating them. Germline CDR1 is LGHDT and CDR2 is YNNKEL (reference sequence). CDR3 length: 16 residues. CDR3 protein: CASSQSGSATNEKLFF. For the CDR3, the DNA is TGTGCCAGCAGCCAATCAGGCAGCGCAACTAATGAAAAACTGTTTTTT.